These 6 T cell receptor beta chains originate from one sample sequenced in a study of cytomegalovirus exposure and HLA in healthy donors. Profiled with immunoSEQ multiplex PCR; TCRdb holds only in-frame clones, not every one. The table includes roughly 220,000 clones, around nine tenths detected once. Sequencing was performed on PBMCs. The receptors come from a woman between 18 and 30 years old in good health and CMV-seronegative.

J is TRBJ2-1 and V is TRBV9; D is possibly TRBD2 (5 bases). V dropped 0 bases and J dropped 3 bases, with 7 bases sitting between them. The CDR3 spans 14 residues. CDR1 and CDR2 from the germline V gene are SGDLS and YYNGEE. The CDR3 DNA reads TGTGCCAGCAGCGTAGGGACTCGCTACAATGAGCAGTTCTTC. Translation gives CASSVGTRYNEQFF.

CDR3 in amino acids: CASSPRATLNYGYTF. The CDR3 bases are TGTGCCAGCAGCCCCAGGGCTACTCTTAACTATGGCTACACCTTC. J is TRBJ1-2 and V is TRBV6-5, with D possibly being TRBD1 (5 bases). This CDR3 spans 15 amino acids. The V end lost 6 bases, the J end lost 1 base, and 15 bases lay between the germline ends. Germline CDR1 is MNHEY and CDR2 is SVGAGI.

The chain has TRBV28 and TRBJ2-1; TRBD2 aligns across 9 bases. The CDR3 is 16 residues long. With V trimmed by 2 bases and J by 5 bases, 7 bases remained unmatched. Germline V gene data show CDR1 as MDHEN and CDR2 as SYDVKM. The CDR3 region has the DNA TGTGCCAGCAGTTTACTTCTAGCGGGGCCTAACAATGAGCAGTTCTTC. As protein: CASSLLLAGPNNEQFF.

The V call is TRBV27, the J call TRBJ2-3, with 9 bases that match TRBD1. Germline V gives CDR1 MNHEY, CDR2 SMNVEV (reference sequence). With 7 bases clipped from V and 2 bases from J, the junction kept 7 bases outside the gene matches. There are 15 residues in the CDR3. Here the CDR3 reads CASTSGTGYTDTQYF. The CDR3 nucleotides are TGTGCCAGCACCTCCGGGACAGGGTACACAGATACGCAGTATTTT.

This chain links TRBV11-2 with TRBJ1-4; D uncertain. CDR3 length: 14 residues. Germline lookup yields CDR1 SGHAT and CDR2 FQNNGV. V lost 1 base, J lost 10 bases, and 13 bases lay in between. The CDR3 region has the DNA TGTGCCAGCAGCTTAGCGGGAGGGCCGGGAAAACTGTTTTTT. Protein product: CASSLAGGPGKLFF.

The rearrangement links TRBV4-1 to TRBJ2-7; D perhaps matches TRBD2 (6 bases). The CDR3 extends over 14 amino acids. V lost 4 bases, J lost 6 bases, and 16 bases lay in between. Germline loops: CDR1 MGHRA, CDR2 YSYEKL. This CDR3 reads CASSPRSLEGEQYF. As DNA, the CDR3 is TGCGCCAGCAGCCCCCGGAGCCTGGAGGGCGAGCAGTACTTC.